This T cell receptor (beta chain) was identified during a study of T cell responses to AZD1222 COVID-19 vaccine (dated by TCRdb to the early 2020s). Context from the whole study: AZD1222 recipients given second doses at about 4 weeks or at about 12 weeks were pooled, since spike-specific TCR depth and breadth were not found to differ between the two schedules. Trial participants were enrolled by age into 18-55, 56-69 and 70-plus year subgroups, with about 150, 28 and 57 TCR-sequenced participants respectively. A total of around 240 trial participants underwent TCR sequencing, of whom approximately 200 had received two doses of AZD1222 and 26 had received two doses of the MenACWY control vaccine.

The research as a whole found: In the small 56-69-year group, the increase in depth fell short of significance, most likely because of low power. After two AZD1222 doses, both the breadth and the depth of spike-specific TCRs were significantly higher than at day 0 and than in MenACWY recipients. Most participants were white British and females outnumbered males, and the authors suggested that clonal diversity may have been underestimated. Conclusions about previously exposed vaccinees are limited, since just a handful of AZD1222 recipients were seropositive for SARS-CoV-2 at baseline. Because no samples from the day 14 peak response were available, repertoires could be characterized only after the peak T cell response. Reportedly, almost half of the unique spike-specific TCRs recognized epitopes lying outside the regions that are mutated in the B.1.351 and B.1.1.7 variants. The whole spike protein was spanned by vaccine-associated CD4 TCRs, and dominant responses were seen in regions 160-218 and 743-854.

What the time point label conveys for this sample: baseline before first vaccination. The vaccinee samples were drawn from two UK trials, COV001 and COV002, one of which was a single-blind randomized controlled phase 2/3 trial testing AZD1222 (ChAdOx1 nCoV-19) in healthy adults. For TCRbeta chain sequencing, PBMC samples were collected from trial participants at day 0 and at day 28 after the second dose. The CDR3 regions of human TCRbeta chains were analyzed by immunosequencing. The paper's data handling went like this. Repertoire TCRs were matched against a reference library of SARS-CoV-2-specific TCRs generated with the MIRA antigen-specificity platform. Breadth meant the fraction of unique TCRs that were SARS-CoV-2-associated, whereas depth meant the fraction of total T cells that were SARS-CoV-2-associated. Each spike-specific TCR was assigned to its reactive spike region and to a CD4 or CD8 class using the MIRA data. Log10-transformed breadth and depth values were compared by one-way ANOVA with Sidak's multiple comparisons tests. The immuneACCESS repertoire file appears here via TCRdb, limited to in-frame rearrangements. These files lack a portion of the clones; in checked studies, under half of the deficit traces to unresolved V genes, and the cause of the others is not known. D and trimming were read from the DNA, whereas the V and J calls and clone size are those reported in that table. The sample table holds around 130,000 clones, of which 93% were seen once. Together, the top ten hold 2.5% to 4% of the sample.

To note about this clone: The antigen this receptor binds is unknown. No much larger clone exists at a distance of one base, and base qualities are not known.

The sequences come from peripheral blood, collected on day 0 of AZD1222 vaccination. The sequence was obtained from an adult in good health.

The CDR3 region: CATRGSSSGNTIYF. The DNA sequence is given as TGTGCCACCCGGGGGAGCTCCTCTGGAAACACCATATATTTT. The rearrangement combines TRBV6-6 with TRBJ1-3; the D gene is perhaps TRBD1, on 5 matching bases. The germline V gene encodes CDR1 MNHNY and CDR2 SVGAGI (reference sequence). The germline ends are 13 bases apart after V is trimmed by 10 bases and J by 0 bases. From its cysteine to its phenylalanine, the CDR3 spans 14 amino acids. Just the 42-base CDR3 DNA is kept, in frame starting at base 1.